Shown below are 20 T cell receptor beta chains from a single sample sequenced in a study of T-cell memory formation after mild COVID-19. TCRdb re-called the 5' RACE reads with MiXCR, one entry per CDR3 protein. This sample yields under 300,000 distinct CDR3 sequences, of which over 15% are seen a single time; approximately 3.4% belongs to the top ten. Sequencing was carried out using PBMCs or a T cell subset sorted from them (not recorded which). The receptors were gathered from a man aged 18 to 29 who had mild COVID-19 (a few samples of this study predate the infection). Cell type and time point are not known.

The chain joins TRBV10-3 to TRBJ2-7; 8 positions match TRBD1. CDR1 and CDR2 from the germline V gene are ENHRY and SYGVKD. The CDR3 is 13 residues long. Trimming at V came to 11 bases and at J to 2 bases, leaving 8 bases not matched to a gene. The CDR3 here is CAAKGQAAYEQYF. CDR3 bases: TGTGCCGCAAAGGGACAGGCCGCCTACGAGCAGTACTTC.

This clonotype was seen more than once but under ten times. V is TRBV3-1 and J is TRBJ1-1; D may be TRBD1 (5 bases). The CDR3 contains 16 residues. Germline CDR1 LGHDT, CDR2 YNNKEL (reference sequence). Trimming removed 5 bases at V and 0 bases at J, with 16 bases between. The CDR3 protein is CASSWGGSGMNTEAFF. CDR3 in DNA: TGTGCCAGCAGCTGGGGGGGATCGGGTATGAACACTGAAGCTTTCTTT.

This clonotype was picked up a small number of times. The J gene is TRBJ1-6, the V gene TRBV5-1; maybe TRBD1 (5 bases). Germline CDR1 and CDR2: SGHRS and YFSETQ. Trimming left V 4 bases short and J 7 bases short, with 12 bases between. This CDR3 spans 14 amino acids. The DNA of the CDR3 is TGCGCCAGCAGCCCATGGGGGGGGAATTCACCCCTCCACTTT. Translating it yields CASSPWGGNSPLHF. The entire variable domain, with the rest obtained from reference TRBV5-1 and TRBJ1-6, is as follows: KAGVTQTPRYLIKTRGQQVTLSCSPISGHRSVSWYQQTPGQGLQFLFEYFSETQRNKGNFPGRFSGRQFSNSRSEMNVSTLELGDSALYLCASSPWGGNSPLHFGNGTRLTVT.

Only a few counts were recorded for this clonotype. The chain recombines TRBV12-3 or TRBV12-4 with TRBJ1-4; TRBD1 is a possible D gene (6 bases). The V gene lost 5 bases and the J gene lost 7 bases, with 14 bases spanning the gap. The length of the CDR3 is 14 residues. CDR3: CASSEVARGEKLFF. The CDR3 region has the DNA TGTGCCAGCAGTGAGGTCGCCAGGGGTGAAAAACTGTTTTTT.

This clonotype was observed at least ten times. This rearrangement joins TRBV9 to TRBJ1-1; TRBD1 agrees at 7 bases. Germline V CDR1 and CDR2: SGDLS, YYNGEE. The CDR3 has 15 amino acids. The ends lost 2 bases at V and 7 bases at J; junction bases unmatched: 11. The CDR3 DNA reads as TGTGCCAGCAGCGTCGGGACAGCCCTCTACCGTGAAGCTTTCTTT. It codes for CASSVGTALYREAFF.

The genes are TRBV10-3 and TRBJ2-3; 10 bases fit TRBD2. V dropped 6 bases and J dropped 4; count of bases not matched to a gene: 4. CDR3 size: 14 residues. Per the germline V gene, CDR1 is ENHRY and CDR2 is SYGVKD. The CDR3 bases are TGTGCCATCAGGGCTAGCGGGGGAGCAGATACGCAGTATTTT. Its translation: CAIRASGGADTQYF.

This clonotype came up a few times. V is TRBV18 and J is TRBJ1-6; D perhaps matches TRBD1 (5 bases). Between the trimmed V and J ends, which lost 3 bases and 5 bases, there was a span of 5 bases. Looked up from germline, CDR1 is KGHSH and CDR2 is LQKENI. This CDR3 region has 13 residues. The DNA for the CDR3 is TGTGCCAGCTCACCGACAGATAATTCACCCCTCCACTTT. Protein product: CASSPTDNSPLHF. The full variable domain, with the rest looked up from reference TRBV18 and TRBJ1-6, is NAGVMQNPRHLVRRRGQEARLRCSPMKGHSHVYWYRQLPEEGLKFMVYLQKENIIDESGMPKERFSAEFPKEGPSILRIQQVVRGDSAAYFCASSPTDNSPLHFGNGTRLTVT.

The rearrangement links TRBV20-1 to TRBJ1-2; possibly TRBD1 for D (5 bases). From germline, CDR1 is DFQATT and CDR2 SNEGSKA (reference sequence). V was cut by 5 bases and J by 4 bases, with 14 bases left in between. The CDR3 covers 13 residues. The CDR3 loop reads CSAQTPGLYGYTF. For the CDR3, the DNA is TGCAGTGCTCAGACCCCGGGGCTCTATGGCTACACCTTC.

The J gene is TRBJ1-5, the V gene TRBV19, with D perhaps TRBD1 (5 bases). CDR3 length: 15 amino acids. Trimming took off 3 bases at V and 2 bases at J, with 11 bases between the two ends. Per the germline V gene, CDR1 is LNHDA and CDR2 is SQIVND (reference sequence). CDR3 sequence reads: CASSISGYRNQPQHF. DNA for the CDR3: TGTGCCAGTAGTATCTCAGGGTATCGCAATCAGCCCCAGCATTTT.

This clonotype was seen a handful of times. The V and J genes are TRBV7-2 and TRBJ2-3; a weak D match, TRBD1 (5 bases). The CDR3 has 14 amino acids. Trimming cost V 5 bases and J 3 bases, with 12 bases left between them. Germline V lookup: CDR1 SGHTA, CDR2 FQGNSA. DNA for the CDR3: TGTGCCAGCAGCCCCTGGGGCAGTACAGATACGCAGTATTTT. It yields the protein CASSPWGSTDTQYF.

The V and J genes are TRBV11-2 and TRBJ1-6; possibly TRBD1 for D (6 bases). The CDR3 covers 14 residues. CDR1 is SGHAT, CDR2 FQNNGV, per germline. V was cut by 5 bases and J by 9 bases, with 14 bases left in between. In DNA, the CDR3 is TGTGCCAGCAGCGCTGACAGGCTAGGTTCACCCCTCCACTTT. Its translation is CASSADRLGSPLHF.

Only a few counts were recorded for this clonotype. The V call is TRBV11-2, the J call TRBJ1-4, with 9 bases matching TRBD1. Unmatched junction bases numbered 8, after V lost 1 base and J lost 8 bases. Per germline, CDR1 SGHAT and CDR2 FQNNGV. The CDR3 is made up of 16 amino acids. The CDR3 bases are TGTGCCAGCAGCTTAGGAGGCGCGGGACAGGGAGAAAAACTGTTTTTT. It codes for CASSLGGAGQGEKLFF.

In this sample, this clonotype turned up a few times. This chain uses TRBV27 with TRBJ2-1, with D maybe TRBD2 (5 bases). V was pared by 5 bases and J by 7 bases, with 15 bases between. The CDR3 spans 14 residues. The germline CDR1 and CDR2 sequences are MNHEY and SMNVEV (reference sequence). CDR3 bases: TGTGCCAGCAGTCCCATAGAGGGCGGGAATGAGCAGTTCTTC. Amino acids: CASSPIEGGNEQFF.

The chain couples TRBV3-1 to TRBJ2-2; D is unresolved. V shed 4 bases and J shed 0 bases, with 6 bases lying between them. This CDR3 contains 14 residues. Germline V lookup: CDR1 LGHDT, CDR2 YNNKEL (reference sequence). The CDR3 coding sequence is TGTGCCAGCAGCCCCTACCCGAACACCGGGGAGCTGTTTTTT. Encoded protein: CASSPYPNTGELFF.

This clonotype came up a few times. The chain has TRBV9 and TRBJ2-7, with 8 bases identical to TRBD1. There are 15 residues in the CDR3. Germline V lookup: CDR1 SGDLS, CDR2 YYNGEE. Trimming removed 1 base from V and 3 bases from J; junction bases left unmatched: 6. DNA of the CDR3: TGTGCCAGCAGCGTACTGGGACAGGCCGACTACGAGCAGTACGTC. Translating gives CASSVLGQADYEQYV.

The table lists this clonotype with a few counts. The CDR3 sequence: CASSMHGPLHEQFF. CDR3 DNA sequence: TGTGCCAGCAGCATGCATGGCCCACTCCATGAGCAGTTCTTC. The V call is TRBV19, the J call TRBJ2-1; the D is unclear. Trimming took 9 bases from V and 8 from J, leaving 20 bases between them. CDR1 is LNHDA, CDR2 SQIVND, per germline (reference sequence). The CDR3 loop spans 14 amino acids.

The J gene is TRBJ1-6, the V gene TRBV19; D may be TRBD1 (6 bases). V lost 7 bases to trimming and J lost 7 bases, with 17 bases between them. From germline, CDR1 is LNHDA and CDR2 SQIVND (reference sequence). The CDR3 covers 15 residues. This chain's CDR3 is CASNSISGDNSPLHF. The CDR3 DNA reads as TGTGCCAGTAACTCAATCTCAGGGGACAATTCACCCCTCCACTTT.

The V call is TRBV3-1, the J call TRBJ1-5; 11 nucleotides agree with TRBD1. Trimming cost V 2 bases and J 14 bases; bases outside gene matches: 5. Germline lookup yields CDR1 LGHDT and CDR2 YNNKEL (reference sequence). This CDR3 comprises 13 residues. CDR3 DNA sequence: TGTGCCAGCAGCCAACGAGGGACAGGGGGGGAGCATTTT. Translated: CASSQRGTGGEHF. Full variable domain (remainder filled in from reference TRBV3-1 and TRBJ1-5): DTAVSQTPKYLVTQMGNDKSIKCEQNLGHDTMYWYKQDSKKFLKIMFSYNNKELIINETVPNRFSPKSPDKAHLNLHINSLELGDSAVYFCASSQRGTGGEHFGDGTRLSIL.

This chain uses TRBV6-6 with TRBJ1-1; D is uncertain. This CDR3 is built from 16 residues. The ends were cut back, 2 bases at V and 1 base at J, with 14 bases in the middle. Germline CDR1 is MNHNY and CDR2 is SVGAGI (reference sequence). CDR3 sequence (DNA): TGTGCCAGCAGTTACCACTTGGTAGGTGAGAACACTGAAGCTTTCTTT. This codes for CASSYHLVGENTEAFF.

This clonotype was observed a few times. This chain joins TRBV4-1 and TRBJ2-7; TRBD1 or TRBD2 may be the D gene (5 bases each). Looked up from germline, CDR1 is MGHRA and CDR2 is YSYEKL. Trimming shortened V by 2 bases and J by 6 bases, and 20 bases separated the two germline ends. This CDR3 comprises 16 residues. The CDR3 DNA reads as TGCGCCAGCAGCCAATCGTCGCGAGGGGAACGATGCGAGCAGTACGTC. It translates to CASSQSSRGERCEQYV.